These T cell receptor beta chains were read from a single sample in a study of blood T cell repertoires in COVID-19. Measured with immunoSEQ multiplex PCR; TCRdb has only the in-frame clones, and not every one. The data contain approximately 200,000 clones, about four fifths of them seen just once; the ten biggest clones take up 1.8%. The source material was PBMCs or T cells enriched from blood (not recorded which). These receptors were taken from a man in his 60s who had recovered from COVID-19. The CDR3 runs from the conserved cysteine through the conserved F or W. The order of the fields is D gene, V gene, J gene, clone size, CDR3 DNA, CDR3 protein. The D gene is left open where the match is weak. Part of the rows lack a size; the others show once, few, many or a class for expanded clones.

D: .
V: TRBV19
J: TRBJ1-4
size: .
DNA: TGTGCCAGTAGCCTGACAGCAACTAATGAAAAACTGTTTTTT
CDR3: CASSLTATNEKLFF

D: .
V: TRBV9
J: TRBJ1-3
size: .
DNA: TGTGCCAGCAGCGTGGGAGGGGACGGTTCTGGAAACACCATATATTTT
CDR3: CASSVGGDGSGNTIYF

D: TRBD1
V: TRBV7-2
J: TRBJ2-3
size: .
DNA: TGTGCCAGCAGCCAAAGGACAGGGCTCACAGATACGCAGTATTTT
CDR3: CASSQRTGLTDTQYF

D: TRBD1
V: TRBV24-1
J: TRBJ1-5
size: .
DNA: TGTGCCACCAGTCTCAGGGGGGAGGGCAATCAGCCCCAGCATTTT
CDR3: CATSLRGEGNQPQHF

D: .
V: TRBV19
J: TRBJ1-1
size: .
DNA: TGTGCCAGTAGTATGGACAGAAAGAGTGAAGCTTTCTTT
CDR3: CASSMDRKSEAFF

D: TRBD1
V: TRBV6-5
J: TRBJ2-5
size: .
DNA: TGTGCCAGCAGTTGCCGGACAGGGAGAGAGACCCAGTACTTC
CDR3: CASSCRTGRETQYF

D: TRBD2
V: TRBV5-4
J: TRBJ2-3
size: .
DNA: TGTGCCAGCAGCTTCCAGCGGGGGGTAAACACAGATACGCAGTATTTT
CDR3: CASSFQRGVNTDTQYF

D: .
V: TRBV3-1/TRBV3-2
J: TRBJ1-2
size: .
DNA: TGTGCCAGCAGCCTACAGGGCGGTAGCGGCTACACCTTC
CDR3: CASSLQGGSGYTF

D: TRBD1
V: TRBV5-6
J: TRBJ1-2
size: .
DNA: TGTGCCAGCCTCCGGGACAGGGGAATTGGCTACACCTTC
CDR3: CASLRDRGIGYTF

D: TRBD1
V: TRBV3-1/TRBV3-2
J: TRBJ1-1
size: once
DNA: TGTGCCAGCAGCCAAGTCTGGACAGGGAACACTGAAGCTTTCTTT
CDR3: CASSQVWTGNTEAFF

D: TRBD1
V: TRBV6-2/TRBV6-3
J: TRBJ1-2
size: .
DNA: TGTGCCAGCAGCCTGCAGACAGGGACGAGCGGCTACACCTTC
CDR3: CASSLQTGTSGYTF

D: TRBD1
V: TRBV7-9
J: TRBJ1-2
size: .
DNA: TGTGCCAGCAGTTATCCGTGGGACAGCGGCTCCTATGGCTACACCTTC
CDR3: CASSYPWDSGSYGYTF

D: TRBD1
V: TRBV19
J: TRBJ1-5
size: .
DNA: TGTGCCAGTAGTATTCAGGGGGCCCAAGGGAATCAGCCCCAGCATTTT
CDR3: CASSIQGAQGNQPQHF

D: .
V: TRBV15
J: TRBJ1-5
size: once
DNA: TGTGCCACCAGCAGCGACAGAGCCTCCAATCAGCCCCAGCATTTT
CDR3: CATSSDRASNQPQHF

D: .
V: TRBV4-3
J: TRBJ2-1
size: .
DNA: TGCGCCAGCAGCCAAGATTTCGTAGCGTTTAATGAGCAGTTCTTC
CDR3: CASSQDFVAFNEQFF

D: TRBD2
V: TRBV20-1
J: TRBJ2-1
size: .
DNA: TGCAGTGCGGGGGGGGAAGGTGAGCAGTTCTTC
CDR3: CSAGGEGEQFF

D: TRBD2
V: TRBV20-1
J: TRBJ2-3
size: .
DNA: TGCAGTGCTAGTTCCGGCGGGGGGGCGGGTACGCAGTATTTT
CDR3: CSASSGGGAGTQYF

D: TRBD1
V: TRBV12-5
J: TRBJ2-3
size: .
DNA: TGTGCTAGTGGTTCGGGGATCGGGACAGGGCGTGATACGCAGTATTTT
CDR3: CASGSGIGTGRDTQYF

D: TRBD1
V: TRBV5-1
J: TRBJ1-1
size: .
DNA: TGCGCCAGCAGCTTGGAGGGACAGAGCACTGAAGCTTTCTTT
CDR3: CASSLEGQSTEAFF

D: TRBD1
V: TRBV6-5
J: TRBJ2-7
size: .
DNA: TGTGCCAGCAGTTACACGCAGGGGGCCTTCGAGCAGTACTTC
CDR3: CASSYTQGAFEQYF

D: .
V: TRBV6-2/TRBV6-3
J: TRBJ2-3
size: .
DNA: TGTGCCAGCAGTTATATTTTTAGCACAGATACGCAGTATTTT
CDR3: CASSYIFSTDTQYF

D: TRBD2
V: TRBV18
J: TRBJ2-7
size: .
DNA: TGTGCCAGCTCACCTCAGACTAGCGGATTTTACGAGCAGTACTTC
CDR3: CASSPQTSGFYEQYF

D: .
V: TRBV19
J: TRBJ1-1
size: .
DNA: TGTGCCAGTAGTGGTCGGGTGAACACTGAAGCTTTCTTT
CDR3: CASSGRVNTEAFF

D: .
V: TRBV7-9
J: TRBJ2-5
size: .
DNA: TGTGCCAGCAGCCCCCACCTGGAGGGGATCCAAGAGACCCAGTACTTC
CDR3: CASSPHLEGIQETQYF

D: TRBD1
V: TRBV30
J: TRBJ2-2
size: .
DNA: TGTGCCTGGAAAAGGACAGGGGGCTTCGGGGAGCTGTTTTTT
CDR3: CAWKRTGGFGELFF

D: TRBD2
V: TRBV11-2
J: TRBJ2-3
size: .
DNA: TGTGCCAGCAGCTTAATTGCGGGGGGGCCTAGCTATTTT
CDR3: CASSLIAGGPSYF

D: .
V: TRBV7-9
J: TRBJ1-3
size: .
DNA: TGTGCCAGCAGCCCAAGAAGGATTGCGGTAGGGAGTGGAAACACCATATATTTT
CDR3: CASSPRRIAVGSGNTIYF

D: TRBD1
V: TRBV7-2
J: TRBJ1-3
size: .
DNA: TGTGCCAGCAGACTGGACAGGGGGTCTGGAAACACCATATATTTT
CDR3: CASRLDRGSGNTIYF

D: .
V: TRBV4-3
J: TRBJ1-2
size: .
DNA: TGCGCCAGCAGCCAAGATCCCACTAACTATGGCTACACCTTC
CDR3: CASSQDPTNYGYTF

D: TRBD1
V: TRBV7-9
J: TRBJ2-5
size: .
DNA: TGTGCCAGCAGCCCAAGACGGACAGGCGAGCAAGAGACCCAGTACTTC
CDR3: CASSPRRTGEQETQYF

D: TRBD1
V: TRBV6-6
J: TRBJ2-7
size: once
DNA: TGTGCCAGCAGTTCGTCCGGGACAGGGTCCTACGAGCAGTACTTC
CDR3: CASSSSGTGSYEQYF

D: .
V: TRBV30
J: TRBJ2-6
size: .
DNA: TGTGCCTGGAGTCTCCGAGCCTCTGGGGCCAACGTCCTGACTTTC
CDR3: CAWSLRASGANVLTF

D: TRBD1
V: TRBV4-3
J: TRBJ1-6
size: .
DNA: TGCGCCAGCAGCCAAAGGACAGGGGGCGGCTCACCCCTCCACTTT
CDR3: CASSQRTGGGSPLHF

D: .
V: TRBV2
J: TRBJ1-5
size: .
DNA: TGTGCCAGCAGTTCAACAGGGACTCAGCCCCAGCATTTT
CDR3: CASSSTGTQPQHF

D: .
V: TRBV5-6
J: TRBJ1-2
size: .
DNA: TGTGCCAGCAGCTCCTACAGGACCGAAGTCTTGACCTTC
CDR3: CASSSYRTEVLTF

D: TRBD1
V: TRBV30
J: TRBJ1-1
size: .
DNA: TGTGCCGGAGGGACAGGGGGTGTTCTTAACACTGAAGCTTTCTTT
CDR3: CAGGTGGVLNTEAFF

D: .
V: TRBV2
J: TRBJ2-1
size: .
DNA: TGTGCCAGCAGTGGACAGTCCTACAATGAGCAGTTCTTC
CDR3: CASSGQSYNEQFF

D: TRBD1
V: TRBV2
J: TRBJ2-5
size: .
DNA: TGTGCCAGCTCCTGGACAGGGGGCCAAGAGACCCAGTACTTC
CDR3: CASSWTGGQETQYF